Listed below are T cell receptor beta chains from one sample, sequenced in a study of glioma-infiltrating T cells. One entry per CDR3 protein results from TCRdb running MiXCR on the multiplex PCR reads. Of around 90,000 distinct CDR3 sequences listed, around 37% are singletons. Sequenced: glioma tissue, nonneoplastic brain tissue, or PBMCs (not recorded which). These receptors were obtained from a human donor with low-grade glioma or glioblastoma, undergoing nonglioma brain surgery, or in good health (not recorded which). Each CDR3 is given with its conserved first and last residue. The D gene is left open where the match is weak. Expanded clones are given a class, and other clones once, few, many or no size at all.

CDR3aa: CSARNNQLNTIYF; CDR3nt: TGCAGTGCTAGAAATAACCAGTTAAACACCATATATTTT; j_gene: TRBJ1-3; abundance: many; v_gene: TRBV20-1; d_gene: -
CDR3aa: CATRRTGAPEACF; CDR3nt: TGTGCCACCAGGAGGACAGGGGCTCCCGAAGCCTGCTTT; j_gene: TRBJ1-1; abundance: -; v_gene: TRBV24-1; d_gene: TRBD1
CDR3aa: CASSPSRVNTGELFF; CDR3nt: TGTGCCAGCAGCCCCTCAAGGGTGAACACCGGGGAGCTGTTTTTT; j_gene: TRBJ2-2; abundance: many; v_gene: TRBV7-7; d_gene: -
CDR3aa: CASRPSDLGYGGYTF; CDR3nt: TGTGCCAGCAGACCTTCCGACCTGGGGTATGGCGGCTACACCTTC; j_gene: TRBJ1-2; abundance: many; v_gene: TRBV5-4; d_gene: -
CDR3aa: CASSPGTGIKGYNEQFF; CDR3nt: TGTGCCAGCAGCCCTGGGACAGGGATAAAAGGCTACAATGAGCAGTTCTTC; j_gene: TRBJ2-1; abundance: many; v_gene: TRBV7-8; d_gene: TRBD1
CDR3aa: CDSSINGPYGQYF; CDR3nt: TGTGACAGTAGTATTAACGGACCCTACGGGCAGTACTTC; j_gene: TRBJ2-7; abundance: -; v_gene: TRBV19; d_gene: -
CDR3aa: CASSSRGEQYF; CDR3nt: TGTGCCAGCAGCTCCCGCGGCGAGCAGTACTTC; j_gene: TRBJ2-7; abundance: once; v_gene: TRBV7-2; d_gene: -
CDR3aa: CASSESVRHAVGYTF; CDR3nt: TGTGCCAGCAGTGAATCGGTGCGGCATGCAGTTGGCTACACCTTC; j_gene: TRBJ1-2; abundance: -; v_gene: TRBV2; d_gene: -
CDR3aa: CASSYRRGIYEQYF; CDR3nt: TGTGCCAGCAGCTACCGGCGGGGGATCTACGAGCAGTACTTC; j_gene: TRBJ2-7; abundance: -; v_gene: TRBV28; d_gene: TRBD2
CDR3aa: CASSQVGLAEAYEQYF; CDR3nt: TGCGCCAGCAGCCAAGTCGGACTAGCGGAGGCCTACGAGCAGTACTTC; j_gene: TRBJ2-7; abundance: -; v_gene: TRBV4-1; d_gene: TRBD2
CDR3aa: CASMRAAETQYF; CDR3nt: TGTGCCAGCATGAGGGCCGCAGAGACCCAGTACTTC; j_gene: TRBJ2-5; abundance: many; v_gene: TRBV12-3/TRBV12-4; d_gene: -
CDR3aa: CASSSPDRVALGTEAFF; CDR3nt: TGTGCCAGCAGCTCCCCAGACAGGGTAGCCCTTGGGACTGAAGCTTTCTTT; j_gene: TRBJ1-1; abundance: many; v_gene: TRBV7-6; d_gene: TRBD1
CDR3aa: CASSSTGSGYGYTF; CDR3nt: TGTGCCAGCAGCTCGACAGGGAGCGGCTATGGCTACACCTTC; j_gene: TRBJ1-2; abundance: many; v_gene: TRBV5-4; d_gene: TRBD1
CDR3aa: CASSPGPTPVTYEQYF; CDR3nt: TGTGCCAGCAGCCCGGGACCCACACCGGTTACCTACGAGCAGTACTTC; j_gene: TRBJ2-7; abundance: -; v_gene: TRBV7-3; d_gene: -
CDR3aa: CASSLGRVDYGYTF; CDR3nt: TGTGCCAGCAGTCTGGGCAGGGTTGACTATGGCTACACCTTC; j_gene: TRBJ1-2; abundance: many; v_gene: TRBV7-9; d_gene: -
CDR3aa: CASGIRDPTGELFF; CDR3nt: TGTGCCAGCGGGATCCGGGACCCCACCGGGGAGCTGTTTTTT; j_gene: TRBJ2-2; abundance: many; v_gene: TRBV6-1; d_gene: -
CDR3aa: CASSRGQGANEQYF; CDR3nt: TGTGCCAGCTCACGAGGACAGGGAGCCAACGAGCAGTACTTC; j_gene: TRBJ2-7; abundance: many; v_gene: TRBV18; d_gene: TRBD1
CDR3aa: CAISPLDNACEQYF; CDR3nt: TGTGCCATCAGCCCCTTGGACAATGCCTGCGAGCAGTACTTC; j_gene: TRBJ2-7; abundance: -; v_gene: TRBV28; d_gene: -
CDR3aa: CASSVGTSSGIGEQYF; CDR3nt: TGTGCCAGCAGCGTAGGGACATCCAGTGGTATAGGCGAGCAGTACTTC; j_gene: TRBJ2-7; abundance: -; v_gene: TRBV9; d_gene: -
CDR3aa: CATSRRLAGGTDTQYF; CDR3nt: TGTGCCACCAGCAGACGACTAGCGGGGGGGACAGATACGCAGTATTTT; j_gene: TRBJ2-3; abundance: many; v_gene: TRBV15; d_gene: TRBD2
CDR3aa: CASSLAATSGGSQETQYF; CDR3nt: TGTGCCAGCAGCTTAGCGGCGACTAGCGGGGGCAGCCAAGAGACCCAGTACTTC; j_gene: TRBJ2-5; abundance: -; v_gene: TRBV7-6; d_gene: TRBD2
CDR3aa: CASDKTSGGTQYF; CDR3nt: TGTGCCAGCGACAAGACTTCCGGAGGTACGCAGTATTTT; j_gene: TRBJ2-3; abundance: -; v_gene: TRBV7-9; d_gene: -
CDR3aa: CASSFFAQVQETQYF; CDR3nt: TGCGCCAGCAGCTTTTTTGCCCAGGTACAAGAGACCCAGTACTTC; j_gene: TRBJ2-5; abundance: many; v_gene: TRBV5-1; d_gene: -
CDR3aa: CSAARTGASSETQYF; CDR3nt: TGCAGTGCAGCTAGGACAGGGGCCTCTTCAGAGACCCAGTACTTC; j_gene: TRBJ2-5; abundance: -; v_gene: TRBV20-1; d_gene: TRBD1
CDR3aa: CASSPYRLEAYF; CDR3nt: TGTGCCAGCAGCCCCTACAGGCTCGAAGCTTACTTT; j_gene: TRBJ1-1; abundance: -; v_gene: TRBV7-6; d_gene: -
CDR3aa: CASSRDHQETQYF; CDR3nt: TGTGCCAGCAGCAGAGACCATCAAGAGACCCAGTACTTC; j_gene: TRBJ2-5; abundance: many; v_gene: TRBV7-2; d_gene: -
CDR3aa: CASSYDRSTEAFF; CDR3nt: TGTGCCAGCAGTTACGACAGGTCCACTGAAGCTTTCTTT; j_gene: TRBJ1-1; abundance: -; v_gene: TRBV6-6; d_gene: -
CDR3aa: CASSDRGYQPQHF; CDR3nt: TGTGCCAGCAGTGACAGGGGATATCAGCCCCAGCATTTT; j_gene: TRBJ1-5; abundance: once; v_gene: TRBV25-1; d_gene: -
CDR3aa: CASSPILGLAGGYNEQFF; CDR3nt: TGTGCCAGCAGCCCCATACTGGGACTAGCAGGAGGATACAATGAGCAGTTCTTC; j_gene: TRBJ2-1; abundance: -; v_gene: TRBV7-9; d_gene: TRBD2
CDR3aa: CASSQDTSLNYGYTF; CDR3nt: TGTGCCAGCAGCCAAGACACTTCCCTTAACTATGGCTACACCTTC; j_gene: TRBJ1-2; abundance: many; v_gene: TRBV3-1; d_gene: -